This T cell receptor beta chain was sequenced in a study of tumor-infiltrating lymphocytes in primary liver carcinoma. Study background: Tissue type made little difference to sample yields of roughly 3.65 to 8 million productive TCRbeta reads.

At least ten counts were recorded for this clonotype. The antigen is unknown. Scientists recovered RNA and DNA together from approximately 20-30 mg of unsorted bulk tissue. All tumor samples contained more than 80% viable tumor cells. A primer in the constant region served to generate TCR beta cDNA from 500 ng of total RNA. Slightly modified ARM-PCR served as the procedure for the TCR beta libraries. These libraries came from three rounds of nested multiplex PCR. Each CDR3 protein gets one entry after TCRdb re-called the multiplex PCR reads with MiXCR. The sample records about 54,000 distinct CDR3 sequences, over 65% being singletons. Study results and limitations: It was tumor-adjacent and tumor-blood pairs that overlapped less than tumor region pairs did.

The clonotype was recovered from a man aged 35 to 55 with primary liver carcinoma and hepatitis B virus infection. The specimen sequenced was liver tumor tissue from sampling region 2. Specified subset: tumor region T2, inferior pole.

CDR3 sequence (DNA): TGTGCCAGCAACTTAGAAGGACTAACCCACGAGCAGTACTTC. This encodes CASNLEGLTHEQYF. This sequence joins TRBV28 and TRBJ2-7; D may be TRBD2 (6 bases). CDR1 MDHEN and CDR2 SYDVKM come from the germline V gene. The CDR3 is 14 residues long. Between the trimmed V and J ends, which lost 7 bases and 5 bases, there was a span of 18 bases. Complete variable domain (other parts from reference TRBV28 and TRBJ2-7): DVKVTQSSRYLVKRTGEKVFLECVQDMDHENMFWYRQDPGLGLRLIYFSYDVKMKEKGDIPEGYSVSREKKERFSLILESASTNQTSMYLCASNLEGLTHEQYFGPGTRLTVT.